This T cell receptor (beta chain) was sequenced for a study of identical twins listed by TCRdb under 2016. Notes on the research overall: The study deep-sequenced TCR alpha and beta repertoires from monozygotic twins, unrelated adults of various ages and cord blood to test whether fetal clonotypes persist. To rule out contamination, replicate twin experiments were performed at different times with different library preparation protocols.

What the research found in general, with its limitations: The excess sharing between twins in beta out-of-frame sequences was weaker because fewer shared sequences reduced the signal-to-noise ratio. Conclusions relied on cross-sectional statistical analysis, since the same donors could not be followed over many years. Abundant cord blood beta clonotypes had fewer insertions, young adult naive repertoires showed a similar but weaker trend, and memory repertoires showed no such trend. Invariant T cells such as MAIT and iNKT could partly confound zero-insertion analyses, although diverse VJ usage argued against such confounding for most clonotypes. Out-of-frame TCR alpha sequences shared between twins showed an excess of low generation-probability sequences compared with coincidental sharing between unrelated individuals. In monozygotic twins, recombination models systematically underestimated out-of-frame TCR alpha sharing, but the models matched the sharing seen between unrelated individuals.

The germline V end is reduced by 6 bases and the J end by 6 bases; junction bases left unmatched: 12. The CDR3 starts with the cysteine, ends with the phenylalanine, and has 15 residues. CDR3 DNA is the only sequence kept; it has 45 bases, read in frame from the first base. The CDR1 and CDR2 encoded by the germline V gene are SGHTA and FQGNSA. In its sample, this clonotype was seen a few times. Its antigen remains unidentified. No much larger clonotype is one base removed from it; base qualities were not supplied. Libraries were built with 5' RACE. TCRdb records Illumina HiSeq 2000 as the sequencer. A universal primer binding site was introduced by template switching, and a unique molecular identifier was present in the final cDNA, enabling accurate counting of TCR cDNA molecules. Specific primers in the conserved constant-segment region were used to synthesize first-strand cDNA for TCR alpha and beta chains. To control for contamination, each cDNA library was double barcoded with a SMART-Mk sample barcode plus Illumina barcodes. TruSeq adapter sequences and Illumina sample barcodes were added in two successive PCR steps. TCR alpha and beta cDNA libraries were sequenced on the Illumina HiSeq platform with custom primers. For the original study's pipeline: Raw reads were processed with MiGEC to extract unique molecular identifiers, and MiXCR was used to determine CDR3 positions. For each individual, recombination models were inferred using an EM algorithm with the repgenHMM and IGoR tools. The analysis of shared clonotypes was done with the tcR package in R, with sharing normalized by the product of cloneset sizes. To study raw recombination without the effects of thymic and clonal selection, out-of-frame nonproductive sequences were analyzed. The public reads were run again by TCRdb, first through fastp at Q25 and then through MiXCR, and only productive beta chains were kept. CDR3 protein sequences are deduplicated, and each keeps its most common genes and DNA. TCRdb assigned the V and J calls; the authors' analysis was not used. The sample table shows 450,000 or so distinct CDR3 sequences, and roughly an eighth are seen once. The ten largest clones take up approximately 0.98% of the sample.

Only healthy Caucasian donors were included. The twin cohort consisted of three pairs of female monozygotic twins, all aged about 18 to 29 years. Positive isolation kits from Invitrogen were used to isolate the CD4+ and CD8+ T cell populations. Separately, the same data were catalogued under a study of yellow fever vaccine responses in identical twins. As noted in the second study: The T cell response to vaccination in identical twins was reported by the authors to appear partly convergent and partly personalized. In the study, vaccine-responding T cell clones were precisely tracked in identical twins.

This chain is built from TRBV7-2 and TRBJ2-3; 7 bases in between match TRBD1. This receptor was taken from a woman aged 18-35 years in good health. The sequenced sample was CD4+ T cells sorted from blood. Here is the DNA: TGTGCCAGCAGACCTAGGGGGCCCCTTTGGGATACGCAGTATTTT. Protein translation: CASRPRGPLWDTQYF.